This TCR beta chain is from a study of blood T cell repertoires in COVID-19. On the study more broadly: Sites across the United States, Italy and Spain contributed samples from acute and convalescent COVID-19. T cells, B-cell-depleted T cells, or PBMCs provided the cDNA or gDNA that served as material.

Authors' methods: Nucleated cell number was recorded as an estimate derived from reference gene primer amplification. Data came from immunoSEQ multiplex PCR; TCRdb stores just in-frame clones and leaves some out. D and trimming come from the DNA, and the V and J calls and clone size come from that table. Found here are 110,000 to 150,000 clones, approximately 88% of them singletons; the top ten hold 1.7%. This TCR derives from a woman aged 45-59 years with acute or convalescent COVID-19. The sample taken for sequencing was peripheral blood.

CDR3 protein: CASSPRVGWNTEAFF. The CDR3 nucleotides are TGTGCCAGCAGCCCCAGGGTTGGTTGGAACACTGAAGCTTTCTTT. V and J are TRBV7-9 and TRBJ1-1; perhaps TRBD1 as D (5 bases). The CDR3 consists of 15 residues. V lost 5 bases to trimming and J lost 1 base, with 14 bases between them. CDR1 and CDR2 from the germline V gene are SEHNR and FQNEAQ (reference sequence).